Listed below are T cell receptor beta chains from one sample, sequenced in a study of blood T cell repertoires in COVID-19. Data came from immunoSEQ multiplex PCR; TCRdb stores just in-frame clones and leaves some out. This table holds about 120,000 clones, about 89% found once. The sample was peripheral blood. The receptors stem from a man aged 55 to 70 with COVID-19, enrolled during active disease. Each CDR3 is given with its conserved first and last residue. The order of the fields is CDR3 length, J gene, D gene, clone size, V gene, CDR3 protein, CDR3 DNA. A D gene is named only where the DNA matches it firmly. Only part of the rows carry a size: once, few, many, or a class if the clone is expanded.

16,TRBJ2-1,TRBD2,few,TRBV9,CASSPLGLAGVNEQFF,TGTGCCAGCAGCCCCCTGGGTCTAGCGGGGGTAAATGAGCAGTTCTTC
15,TRBJ1-6,TRBD1,.,TRBV5-1,CASSLEGQHNSPLHF,TGCGCCAGCAGCTTGGAGGGACAGCATAATTCACCCCTCCACTTT
13,TRBJ1-1,.,.,TRBV6-5,CASTSGRGYGAFF,TGTGCCAGCACCTCAGGGAGGGGTTACGGAGCTTTCTTT
14,TRBJ1-1,TRBD1,once,TRBV25-1,CASRARDRYTEAFF,TGTGCCAGCAGGGCCAGGGACAGATACACTGAAGCTTTCTTT
17,TRBJ2-7,TRBD2,.,TRBV5-1,CASSPQIGASGIYEQYF,TGCGCCAGCAGTCCACAGATCGGGGCTAGCGGAATCTACGAGCAGTACTTC
18,TRBJ2-5,TRBD1,.,TRBV5-6,CASSLPGTGGLYQETQYF,TGTGCCAGCAGCTTGCCCGGGACAGGGGGCTTGTACCAAGAGACCCAGTACTTC
16,TRBJ1-6,TRBD1,few,TRBV10-3,CAIKDTGQGKNSPLHF,TGTGCCATCAAGGATACCGGACAGGGTAAAAATTCACCCCTCCACTTT
19,TRBJ2-5,TRBD2,.,TRBV3-1/TRBV3-2,CASSQGFLTSGGPGETQYF,TGTGCCAGCAGCCAAGGATTTTTGACTAGCGGGGGACCCGGGGAGACCCAGTACTTC
15,TRBJ2-3,.,.,TRBV4-1,CASSQGAGEGDTQYF,TGCGCCAGCAGCCAAGGAGCAGGGGAAGGAGATACGCAGTATTTT
14,TRBJ2-5,.,.,TRBV28,CASRTAPSQETQYF,TGTGCCAGCAGGACTGCTCCCTCCCAAGAGACCCAGTACTTC
13,TRBJ1-6,.,.,TRBV30,CAWGRDINSPLHF,TGTGCCTGGGGCCGGGACATCAATTCACCCCTCCACTTT
13,TRBJ1-2,.,once,TRBV6-1,CASSEAFTYGYTF,TGTGCCAGCAGTGAAGCGTTCACATATGGCTACACCTTC
15,TRBJ1-5,.,.,TRBV9,CASSRTGVGNQPQHF,TGTGCCAGCAGTAGGACGGGGGTGGGCAATCAGCCCCAGCATTTT
15,TRBJ2-7,.,.,TRBV4-3,CASSQELGRHYEQYF,TGCGCCAGCAGCCAAGAACTCGGGAGACACTACGAGCAGTACTTC
15,TRBJ2-1,TRBD2,.,TRBV7-2,CASSPLAGFYNEQFF,TGTGCCAGCAGCCCGTTAGCGGGGTTCTACAATGAGCAGTTCTTC
14,TRBJ2-7,TRBD1,.,TRBV10-3,CAIRLGQGPYEQYF,TGTGCCATCAGGCTGGGACAGGGACCTTACGAGCAGTACTTC
15,TRBJ2-7,.,once,TRBV9,CASSVAPGYYYEQYF,TGTGCCAGCAGCGTAGCTCCCGGGTACTATTACGAGCAGTACTTC
17,TRBJ2-5,TRBD2,.,TRBV28,CASSLGGTSGGQETQYF,TGTGCCAGCAGTTTAGGTGGGACTAGCGGGGGTCAAGAGACCCAGTACTTC
13,TRBJ1-1,.,.,TRBV10-3,CAIVAEGDTEAFF,TGTGCCATCGTCGCAGAGGGGGACACTGAAGCTTTCTTT
15,TRBJ2-7,TRBD1,.,TRBV6-2/TRBV6-3,CASSPRDRGLYEQYF,TGTGCCAGCAGTCCCCGGGACAGGGGGCTTTACGAGCAGTACTTC
14,TRBJ2-7,.,once,TRBV7-9,CASSTGTSKLSQYF,TGTGCCAGCAGCACCGGGACATCCAAGTTGTCCCAGTACTTC
12,TRBJ2-3,TRBD1,once,TRBV7-3,CASSPQGDTQYF,TGTGCCAGCAGCCCACAGGGGGATACGCAGTATTTT
16,TRBJ2-1,TRBD2,once,TRBV5-6,CASSPWTSGGANEQFF,TGTGCCAGCAGCCCGTGGACTAGCGGGGGGGCCAATGAGCAGTTCTTC
13,TRBJ1-6,.,.,TRBV2,CASSVTVNSPLHF,TGTGCCAGCAGTGTGACAGTTAATTCACCCCTCCACTTT
13,TRBJ2-1,.,.,TRBV12-3/TRBV12-4,CASTSGQRNEQFF,TGTGCCAGCACCTCAGGGCAGCGAAATGAGCAGTTCTTC
14,TRBJ2-1,TRBD1,.,TRBV2,CASSSDRDYNEQFF,TGTGCCAGCAGTTCAGACAGGGACTACAATGAGCAGTTCTTC
18,TRBJ2-6,TRBD1,once,TRBV7-2,CASSLVGTGLTGANVLTF,TGTGCCAGCAGCTTAGTCGGGACAGGGCTGACTGGGGCCAACGTCCTGACTTTC
15,TRBJ1-2,TRBD1,few,TRBV6-5,CASSYGTGSDYGYTF,TGTGCCAGCAGTTACGGGACAGGAAGTGACTATGGCTACACCTTC
17,TRBJ2-1,TRBD2,.,TRBV27,CASSSGLAGGHSNEQFF,TGTGCCAGCAGTTCGGGACTAGCGGGGGGGCATAGCAATGAGCAGTTCTTC
15,TRBJ1-5,TRBD1,.,TRBV19,CASKDGQGSNQPQHF,TGTGCCAGTAAGGACGGACAGGGGAGCAATCAGCCCCAGCATTTT
14,TRBJ1-3,TRBD1,.,TRBV15,CATSRGGTENTIYF,TGTGCCACCAGCAGAGGAGGGACAGAAAACACCATATATTTT
14,TRBJ1-2,.,once,TRBV3-1/TRBV3-2,CASSQGHRADGYTF,TGTGCCAGCAGCCAAGGGCACAGGGCCGATGGCTACACCTTC
14,TRBJ1-2,TRBD1,.,TRBV29-1,CSVVFRGDNYGYTF,TGCAGCGTTGTCTTCAGGGGGGATAACTATGGCTACACCTTC
16,TRBJ1-6,.,.,TRBV6-5,CASSYGGSTSNSPLHF,TGTGCCAGCAGTTATGGGGGCTCAACCTCTAATTCACCCCTCCACTTT
15,TRBJ1-1,.,.,TRBV28,CASSLYQVVETEAFF,TGTGCCAGCAGTTTATATCAGGTTGTAGAAACTGAAGCTTTCTTT
13,TRBJ1-2,TRBD1,.,TRBV2,CASRGQGLYGYTF,TGTGCCAGCAGAGGACAGGGACTTTATGGCTACACCTTC
13,TRBJ1-3,TRBD1,.,TRBV6-6,CASSQGAANTIYF,TGTGCCAGCAGCCAGGGGGCCGCGAACACCATATATTTT
16,TRBJ2-3,TRBD2,.,TRBV6-5,CASSYLAAGGTDTQYF,TGTGCCAGCAGTTATCTAGCAGCGGGGGGCACAGATACGCAGTATTTT
14,TRBJ1-1,TRBD1,.,TRBV3-1/TRBV3-2,CASSHKGAGTEAFF,TGTGCCAGCAGCCACAAGGGGGCAGGGACTGAAGCTTTCTTT
16,TRBJ2-2,TRBD1,.,TRBV19,CASSIWGQGTTGELFF,TGTGCCAGTAGTATCTGGGGACAGGGGACCACCGGGGAGCTGTTTTTT
14,TRBJ1-6,.,.,TRBV19,CASSMVRLNSPLHF,TGTGCCAGTAGTATGGTCAGACTCAATTCACCCCTCCACTTT
16,TRBJ2-1,TRBD1,.,TRBV13,CASSSTRDRAYNEQFF,TGTGCCAGCAGCTCGACCCGGGACAGGGCCTACAATGAGCAGTTCTTC
17,TRBJ1-6,.,.,TRBV25-1,CASSEFLRTGTNSPLHF,TGTGCCAGCAGTGAATTTTTAAGAACGGGGACAAATTCACCCCTCCACTTT
13,TRBJ1-4,.,.,TRBV6-5,CASTRSPNEKLFF,TGTGCCAGCACGAGGTCTCCTAATGAAAAACTGTTTTTT
16,TRBJ2-1,TRBD2,.,TRBV30,CAWSVRAGGPYNEQFF,TGTGCCTGGAGTGTAAGAGCGGGGGGGCCCTACAATGAGCAGTTCTTC
14,TRBJ2-5,TRBD2,.,TRBV29-1,CSVGAGGRQETQYF,TGCAGCGTTGGAGCGGGGGGCCGTCAAGAGACCCAGTACTTC